Sequencing of this TCR beta chain was carried out in a study of a mutant IDH1 vaccine in newly diagnosed glioma (dated by TCRdb to the early 2020s). Background on the whole study: Vaccination was initiated 4-6 weeks after radiotherapy alone, or concurrently with temozolomide cycles in the chemotherapy-containing groups. Prior to enrollment, patients had been given standard therapy consisting of radiotherapy alone, temozolomide alone, or radiochemotherapy with temozolomide, with the combination given to most patients. Longitudinal TCRB deep sequencing was done for some 26 treated patients, wherever samples were available for exploratory analyses. The week-35 safety follow-up took place at visit V12, and the week-47 end of study took place at visit V13. Of the roughly 32 patients who were treated, about 60% were male and roughly 40% were female, and the mean age was around 40 years. Peripheral blood was collected at six visits: V03 (baseline), V05, V07, V10, V12 and V13. The full study reports these points: Changes in the top peripheral T cell clonotypes picked up by TCRB sequencing did not appear to be linked to pseudoprogression. Immune responses induced by the vaccine were seen in 90% to 95% of patients across multiple MHC alleles. Availability determined which PBMC samples were chosen for TCRB deep sequencing. The authors stated that sample limitations prevented analyses of patient blood samples from being reproduced.

The time point tag for this specimen amounts to: week 47, end of study. A 20-mer mutant IDH1 peptide at 300 micrograms in Montanide made up each vaccine dose, which was injected subcutaneously together with topical imiquimod. Across visits V03 through V10, patients got a total of eight vaccinations, given in weeks 1, 3, 5, 7, 11, 15, 19 and 23. Newly diagnosed WHO grade 3 or 4 IDH1-mutant astrocytomas showing loss of nuclear ATRX were present in the donors. The samples were drawn from NOA16, a multicentre, single-arm, open-label phase I trial in Germany that tested a mutant IDH1 peptide vaccine in humans for the first time. Genomic DNA for TCRB sequencing was extracted from EDTA blood using the DNeasy Blood and Tissue Kit. The library was prepared using the immunoSEQ multiplex PCR assay. Rearranged TCR beta chain sequences were amplified with the hsTCRB Kit following the manufacturer's protocol. An Illumina MiSeq was used to sequence the TCRB libraries. Turning to the authors' computational methods: The proprietary platform of the kit vendor was used for demultiplexing, trimming and gene mapping. TCRdb re-hosts the immuneACCESS table, in-frame sequences only. Its copies lack some clones; in the studies checked, an unresolved V gene accounts for under half of them, and the cause for the rest is not known. That table furnishes V, J and clone size, whereas the DNA furnished D and trimming. The sample contains around 50,000 clones, approximately 88% of them found a single time. The ten largest clones add up to about 4.5% of the sample.

Details on this clone: Its target antigen remains unknown. There are no base qualities to consult, and no much larger clone falls within one base.

Trimmed from V: 3 bases; trimmed from J: 2 bases; junction bases lacking a gene match: 5. CDR1 and CDR2 are read off the germline V gene (reference sequence) as MNHNY and SVGAGI. The cysteine opens and the phenylalanine closes a CDR3 of 16 amino acids. Here the CDR3 DNA is all that survives: 48 bases in frame from base 1. This sample comprised PBMCs, obtained from a glioma patient whose treatment included an IDH1 peptide vaccine. The chain couples TRBV6-6 to TRBJ2-3, with 10 central nucleotides matching TRBD2. The clonotype comes from a woman in her twenties or thirties with glioma. Some clones in this sample may be carry-over from other donors' samples. The sequence in DNA is TGTGCCAGCAGTTATGAGCGGGAGGGCAACACAGATACGCAGTATTTT. Translated, it gives CASSYEREGNTDTQYF.